The sequence of this T cell receptor (beta chain) was determined in a study of blood T cell repertoires in COVID-19. Study details: T cells, B-cell-depleted T cells, or PBMCs provided the cDNA or gDNA that served as material.

Produced via immunoSEQ multiplex PCR; TCRdb's table is partial and in-frame only. The sample has about 360,000 clones, approximately 86% seen once. Seattle-derived patients entered the study during active infection and were followed longitudinally. The sequencing sample was made of peripheral blood. This receptor was obtained from a woman aged 60-75 years with COVID-19, enrolled during active disease.

The CDR3 region has the DNA TGTGCCAGCTTGACCTGGGGGGATGCTTTCTTT. Protein: CASLTWGDAFF. The chain employs TRBV6-5 and TRBJ1-1; D is possibly TRBD1 (5 bases). The germline V and J ends were trimmed by 8 bases and 11 bases, with 15 bases remaining between them. This CDR3 has 11 residues. Per the germline V gene, CDR1 is MNHEY and CDR2 is SVGAGI.